The TCR beta chain under discussion was sequenced for a study of beta chain features in type 1 diabetes. Study-wide context: The examined sorted cells totaled under 120 million across samples. Points from the study as a whole: Researchers caution that PCR might favor shorter templates, equally among patients and controls. The influence of HLA type on TCRB rearrangement stayed undetermined. Shortening that was moderate but significant affected the TCRB CDR3s of Type 1 diabetes patients in all four CD4+ subsets.

Every bit of the isolated RNA underwent reverse transcription, so sequencing read expressed TCRB transcripts. Profiling relied on immunoSEQ multiplex PCR, and the TCRdb table lists in-frame clones only, not all of them. There are a few hundred thousand clones in the sample; roughly a quarter occur only once, and 0.012% lies in the top ten. Concerning this clone itself: Antigen specificity is unknown.

Germline V CDR1 and CDR2: GTSNPN, SVGIG (reference sequence). This CDR3 has 15 residues. V was pared by 1 base and J by 9 bases, with 19 bases between. The TCR was taken from a young woman with type 1 diabetes. V and J are TRBV30 and TRBJ2-1; the D gene is possibly TRBD2 (6 bases). The sample was naive CD4+ T cells from blood. CDR3 in amino acids: CAWSGGGAGRREQFF. The CDR3, as DNA: TGTGCCTGGAGTGGGGGAGGTGCGGGCCGTCGTGAGCAGTTCTTC.